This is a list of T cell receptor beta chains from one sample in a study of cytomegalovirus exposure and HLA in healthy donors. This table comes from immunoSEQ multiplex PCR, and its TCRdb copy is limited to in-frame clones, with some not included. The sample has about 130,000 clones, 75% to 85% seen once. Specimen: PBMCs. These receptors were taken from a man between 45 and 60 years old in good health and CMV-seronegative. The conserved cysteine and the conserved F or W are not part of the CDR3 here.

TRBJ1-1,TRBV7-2,ASGRGGPNTEAF
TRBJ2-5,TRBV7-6,ASSLGLAGAFQETQY
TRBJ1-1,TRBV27,ASSLERGGDTEAF
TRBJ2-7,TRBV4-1,ASSQEASGLSYEQY
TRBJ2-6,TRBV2,ASSEALGETGANVLT
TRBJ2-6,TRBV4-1,ASSRGSSGANVLT
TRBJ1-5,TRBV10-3,AISTAGSQPQH
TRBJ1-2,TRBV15,ATSRVQGNYGYT
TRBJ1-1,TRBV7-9,SSSLLTENTEAF
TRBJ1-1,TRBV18,ASSPSGSVTEAF
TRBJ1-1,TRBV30,AWPGWANTEAF
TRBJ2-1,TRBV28,ASSSGTPTYNEQF
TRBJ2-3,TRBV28,ASSPLAGASDTQY
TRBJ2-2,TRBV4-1,ASSQGGPRGRRDGELF
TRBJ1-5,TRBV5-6,ASNHPTGLSNQPQH
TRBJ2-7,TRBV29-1,SVGGQGVAYEQY
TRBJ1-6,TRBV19,ASSNQHREIDSPLH